The 10 T cell receptor beta chains in this list originate from one sample, sequenced in a study of preoperative IRX-2 immunotherapy in early breast cancer. Treatment reported: preoperative locoregional IRX-2 cytokine immunotherapy. Assay used: immunoSEQ multiplex PCR; TCRdb lists only in-frame clones, some missing. The sample lists approximately 96,000 clones, around 86% seen once, with under 2.5% in the top ten. This material consisted of tumor tissue, taken after IRX-2 immunotherapy. The receptors were gathered from a human donor with breast cancer.

This clone occurred once. The gene calls are TRBV10-2 and TRBJ2-1, with D uncertain. Germline loops: CDR1 WSHSY, CDR2 SAAADI. The CDR3 sequence is 13 residues long. Trimming removed 4 bases from V and 2 bases from J, with 6 bases in between. CDR3 DNA: TGCGCCAGCAGTGGGGATCCCTACAATGAGCAGTTCTTC. Protein product: CASSGDPYNEQFF.

The chain joins TRBV29-1 to TRBJ1-2; 9 positions agree with TRBD1. This CDR3 is 15 amino acids long. The V gene end was trimmed by 0 bases and the J gene end by 4 bases; junction bases not matched to a gene: 6. Per the germline V gene, CDR1 is SQVTM and CDR2 is ANQGSEA. CDR3 in amino acids: CSVEEGGTGTYGYTF. In DNA, the CDR3 is TGCAGCGTTGAAGAAGGAGGGACAGGGACCTATGGCTACACCTTC.

The chain joins TRBV11-3 to TRBJ2-3; 11 bases line up with TRBD2. CDR3 length: 14 residues. Germline V gene lookup returns CDR1 SGHNT and CDR2 YENEEA. V shed 6 bases, J shed 3 bases, and the junction held 2 bases outside the gene matches. CDR3 residues: CASRTSGNTDTQYF. The CDR3 coding sequence is TGTGCCAGCAGGACTAGCGGGAATACAGATACGCAGTATTTT.

This clone came up once. The V gene is TRBV19, the J gene TRBJ1-1; 9 nucleotides agree with TRBD1. CDR1 and CDR2 from the germline V gene are LNHDA and SQIVND (reference sequence). The V and J ends lost 6 bases and 8 bases, in that order; junction bases with no gene match: 7. The CDR3 totals 13 residues. CDR3 in amino acids: CASRAQGASEAFF. CDR3 in DNA: TGTGCCAGTAGGGCACAGGGGGCATCCGAAGCTTTCTTT. Complete variable domain (other parts from reference TRBV19 and TRBJ1-1): DGGITQSPKYLFRKEGQNVTLSCEQNLNHDAMYWYRQDPGQGLRLIYYSQIVNDFQKGDIAEGYSVSREKKESFPLTVTSAQKNPTAFYLCASRAQGASEAFFGQGTRLTVV.

This clone came up a few times. CDR3 nucleotide sequence: TGTGCCAGCAGTTTCCAGGGTTCGGGGGCCAACGTCCTGACTTTC. As protein: CASSFQGSGANVLTF. The genes are TRBV11-3 and TRBJ2-6; TRBD1 is a possible D gene (5 bases). V gave up 6 bases and J gave up 4 bases, with 13 bases separating them. The length of the CDR3 is 15 residues. Germline CDR1 and CDR2: SGHNT and YENEEA.

This chain uses TRBV11-3 with TRBJ2-6; TRBD1 matches 7 bases. The ends lost 7 bases at V and 0 bases at J; junction bases unmatched: 3. The CDR3 is 15 amino acids. From germline, CDR1 is SGHNT and CDR2 YENEEA. CDR3 bases: TGTGCCAGCACGACAGGGTACTCTGGGGCCAACGTCCTGACTTTC. As protein: CASTTGYSGANVLTF.

This chain joins TRBV18 and TRBJ1-2; D ambiguous. Per the germline V gene, CDR1 is KGHSH and CDR2 is LQKENI. Trimming cost V 9 bases and J 3 bases, with 29 bases left between them. The length of the CDR3 is 18 residues. CDR3 loop: CARQSCEGLPFSDYGYTF. CDR3 coding DNA: TGTGCCAGGCAATCTTGCGAGGGTTTACCTTTTTCGGACTATGGCTACACCTTC. Filled out from reference TRBV18 and TRBJ1-2, the complete variable domain reads NAGVMQNPRHLVRRRGQEARLRCSPMKGHSHVYWYRQLPEEGLKFMVYLQKENIIDESGMPKERFSAEFPKEGPSILRIQQVVRGDSAAYFCARQSCEGLPFSDYGYTFGSGTRLTVV.

The chain has TRBV10-3 and TRBJ2-5, with 7 bases that match TRBD1. Unmatched junction bases numbered 1, after V lost 2 bases and J lost 4 bases. The CDR3 covers 13 residues. Germline values: CDR1 ENHRY, CDR2 SYGVKD. CDR3 nucleotides: TGTGCCATCAGTGAGAGGGACAGAGAGACCCAGTACTTC. Its protein is CAISERDRETQYF.

The chain links TRBV28 to TRBJ1-5; D is ambiguous. The V gene's germline CDR1 is MDHEN and CDR2 SYDVKM. The CDR3 contains 15 residues. Trimming took off 2 bases at V and 0 bases at J, with 8 bases between the two ends. CDR3 sequence (DNA): TGTGCCAGCAGTTTAGGCGCGTTTAGCAATCAGCCCCAGCATTTT. Encoded protein: CASSLGAFSNQPQHF.

The genes are TRBV5-1 and TRBJ2-1, with D hard to call. CDR3 length: 15 residues. Germline values: CDR1 SGHRS, CDR2 YFSETQ. Deletions cut 4 bases from V and 0 bases from J, with 11 bases between. For the CDR3, the DNA is TGCGCCAGCAGCAGAGCAAGAAGCTCCTACAATGAGCAGTTCTTC. Protein sequence: CASSRARSSYNEQFF.